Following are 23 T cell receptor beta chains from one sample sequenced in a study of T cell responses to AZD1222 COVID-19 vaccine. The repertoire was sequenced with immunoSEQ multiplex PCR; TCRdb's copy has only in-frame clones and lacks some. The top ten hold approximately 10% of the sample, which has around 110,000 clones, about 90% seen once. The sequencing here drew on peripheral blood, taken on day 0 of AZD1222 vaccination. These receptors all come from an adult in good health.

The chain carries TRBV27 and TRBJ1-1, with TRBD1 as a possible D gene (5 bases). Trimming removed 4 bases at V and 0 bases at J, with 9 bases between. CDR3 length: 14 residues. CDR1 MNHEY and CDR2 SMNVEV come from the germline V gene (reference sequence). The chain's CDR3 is CASSWSGLNTEAFF. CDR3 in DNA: TGTGCCAGCAGTTGGTCAGGGTTGAACACTGAAGCTTTCTTT.

The CDR3 DNA is TGTGCCAGCTCACCACCTGCTAGCGGGTCCTACAATGAGCAGTTCTTC. It is translated as CASSPPASGSYNEQFF. The V call is TRBV18, the J call TRBJ2-1; 8 bases align to TRBD2. J lost 1 base, V lost 0 bases, and 2 bases had no gene match. CDR3 length: 16 amino acids. Germline CDR1 and CDR2: KGHSH and LQKENI.

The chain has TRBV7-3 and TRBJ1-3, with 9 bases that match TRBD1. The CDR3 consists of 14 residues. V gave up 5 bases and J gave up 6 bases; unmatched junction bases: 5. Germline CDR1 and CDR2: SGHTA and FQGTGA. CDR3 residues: CASSPDRGSNTIYF. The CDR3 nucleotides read TGTGCCAGCAGCCCAGACAGGGGGTCAAACACCATATATTTT.

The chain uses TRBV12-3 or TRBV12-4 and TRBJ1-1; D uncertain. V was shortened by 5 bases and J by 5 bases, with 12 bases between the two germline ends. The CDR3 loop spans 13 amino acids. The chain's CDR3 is CASSPQARTEAFF. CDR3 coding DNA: TGTGCCAGCAGTCCCCAGGCGAGGACTGAAGCTTTCTTT.

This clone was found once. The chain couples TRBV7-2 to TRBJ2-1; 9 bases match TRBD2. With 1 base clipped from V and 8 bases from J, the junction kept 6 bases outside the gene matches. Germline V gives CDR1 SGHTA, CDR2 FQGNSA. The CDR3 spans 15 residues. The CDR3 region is CASSLGASGVDEQFF. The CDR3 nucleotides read TGTGCCAGCAGCTTAGGGGCTAGCGGGGTCGATGAGCAGTTCTTC. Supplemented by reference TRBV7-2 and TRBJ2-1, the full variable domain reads GAGVSQSPSNKVTEKGKDVELRCDPISGHTALYWYRQSLGQGLEFLIYFQGNSAPDKSGLPSDRFSAERTGGSVSTLTIQRTQQEDSAVYLCASSLGASGVDEQFFGPGTRLTVL.

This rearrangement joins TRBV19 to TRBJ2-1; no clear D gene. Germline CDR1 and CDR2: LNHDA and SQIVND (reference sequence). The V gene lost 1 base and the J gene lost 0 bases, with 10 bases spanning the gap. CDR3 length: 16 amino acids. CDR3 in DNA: TGTGCCAGTAGTATAGCAAGGACCCGCTCCTACAATGAGCAGTTCTTC. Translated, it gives CASSIARTRSYNEQFF.

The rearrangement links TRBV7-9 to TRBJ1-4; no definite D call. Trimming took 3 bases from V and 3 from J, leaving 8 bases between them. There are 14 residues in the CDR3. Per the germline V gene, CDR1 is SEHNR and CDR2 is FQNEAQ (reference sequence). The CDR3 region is CASSFRAANEKLFF. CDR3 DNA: TGTGCCAGCAGCTTTCGGGCGGCTAATGAAAAACTGTTTTTT.

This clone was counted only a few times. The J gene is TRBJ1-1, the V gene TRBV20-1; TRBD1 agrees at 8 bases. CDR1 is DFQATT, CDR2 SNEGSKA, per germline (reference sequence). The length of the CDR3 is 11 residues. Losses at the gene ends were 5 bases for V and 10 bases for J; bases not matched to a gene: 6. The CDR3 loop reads CSAPGGFGAFF. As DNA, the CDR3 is TGCAGTGCTCCAGGGGGCTTTGGAGCTTTCTTT.

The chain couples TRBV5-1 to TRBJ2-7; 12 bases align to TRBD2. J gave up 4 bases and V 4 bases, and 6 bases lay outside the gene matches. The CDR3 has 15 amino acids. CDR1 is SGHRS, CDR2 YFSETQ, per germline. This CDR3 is CASSPQTSGRYEQYF. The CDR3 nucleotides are TGCGCCAGCAGCCCTCAGACTAGCGGGAGATACGAGCAGTACTTC.

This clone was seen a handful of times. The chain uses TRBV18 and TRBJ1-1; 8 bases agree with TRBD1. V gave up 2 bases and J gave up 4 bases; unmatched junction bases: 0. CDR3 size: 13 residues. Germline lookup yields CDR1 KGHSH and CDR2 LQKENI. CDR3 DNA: TGTGCCAGCTCACCAGACAGGGGCACTGAAGCTTTCTTT. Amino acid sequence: CASSPDRGTEAFF. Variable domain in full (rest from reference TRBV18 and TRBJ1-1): NAGVMQNPRHLVRRRGQEARLRCSPMKGHSHVYWYRQLPEEGLKFMVYLQKENIIDESGMPKERFSAEFPKEGPSILRIQQVVRGDSAAYFCASSPDRGTEAFFGQGTRLTVV.

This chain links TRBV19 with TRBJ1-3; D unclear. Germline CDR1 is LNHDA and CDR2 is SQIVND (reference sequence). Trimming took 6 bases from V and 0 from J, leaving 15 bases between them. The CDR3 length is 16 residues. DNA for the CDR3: TGTGCCAGTAGCCGTGGACCACCAAGCTCTGGAAACACCATATATTTT. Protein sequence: CASSRGPPSSGNTIYF.

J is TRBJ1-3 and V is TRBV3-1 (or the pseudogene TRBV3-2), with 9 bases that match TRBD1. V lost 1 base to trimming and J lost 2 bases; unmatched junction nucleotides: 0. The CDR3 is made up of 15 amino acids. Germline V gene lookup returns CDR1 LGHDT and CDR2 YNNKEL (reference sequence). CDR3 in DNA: TGTGCCAGCAGCCAAGGGGACAGGGCTGGAAACACCATATATTTT. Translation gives CASSQGDRAGNTIYF.

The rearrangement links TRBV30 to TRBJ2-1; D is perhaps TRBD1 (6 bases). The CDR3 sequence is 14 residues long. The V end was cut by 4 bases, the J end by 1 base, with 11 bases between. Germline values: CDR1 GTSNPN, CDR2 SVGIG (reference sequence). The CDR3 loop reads CAWTTGMSYNEQFF. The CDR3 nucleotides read TGTGCCTGGACGACAGGCATGTCCTACAATGAGCAGTTCTTC.

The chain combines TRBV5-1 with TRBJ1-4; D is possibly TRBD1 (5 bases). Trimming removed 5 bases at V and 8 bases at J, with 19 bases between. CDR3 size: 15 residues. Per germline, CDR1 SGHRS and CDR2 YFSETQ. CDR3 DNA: TGCGCCAGCAGTGACCCGGGGGTAAGGGGAGAAAAACTGTTTTTT. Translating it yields CASSDPGVRGEKLFF.

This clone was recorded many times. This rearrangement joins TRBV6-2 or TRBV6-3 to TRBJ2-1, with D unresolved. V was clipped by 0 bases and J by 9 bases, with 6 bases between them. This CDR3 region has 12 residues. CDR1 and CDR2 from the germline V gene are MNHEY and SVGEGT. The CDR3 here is CASSYSISEQFF. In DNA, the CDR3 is TGTGCCAGCAGTTACTCGATCTCTGAGCAGTTCTTC.

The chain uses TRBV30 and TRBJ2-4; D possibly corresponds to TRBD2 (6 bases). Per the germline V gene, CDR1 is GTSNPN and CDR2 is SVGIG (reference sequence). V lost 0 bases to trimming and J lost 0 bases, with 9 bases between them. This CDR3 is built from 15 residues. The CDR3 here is CAWSVGGVAKNIQYF. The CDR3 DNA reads TGTGCCTGGAGTGTCGGGGGTGTAGCCAAAAACATTCAGTACTTC.

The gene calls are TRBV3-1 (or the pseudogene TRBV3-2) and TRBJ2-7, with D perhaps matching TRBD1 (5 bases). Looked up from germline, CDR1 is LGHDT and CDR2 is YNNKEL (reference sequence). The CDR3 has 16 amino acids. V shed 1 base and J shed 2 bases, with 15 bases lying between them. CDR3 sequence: CASSQVQVVRTYEQYF. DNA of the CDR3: TGTGCCAGCAGCCAAGTACAGGTCGTCAGAACCTACGAGCAGTACTTC.

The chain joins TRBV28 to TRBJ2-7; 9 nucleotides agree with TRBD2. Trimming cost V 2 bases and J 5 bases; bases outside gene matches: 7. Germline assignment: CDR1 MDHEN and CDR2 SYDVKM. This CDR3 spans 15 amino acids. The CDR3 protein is CASSLAGGPLDEQYF. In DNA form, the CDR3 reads TGTGCCAGCAGTTTAGCGGGGGGGCCCTTGGACGAGCAGTACTTC.

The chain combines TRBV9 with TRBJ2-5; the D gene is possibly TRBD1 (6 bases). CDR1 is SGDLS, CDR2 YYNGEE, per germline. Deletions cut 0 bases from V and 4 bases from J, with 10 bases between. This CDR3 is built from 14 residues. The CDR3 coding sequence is TGTGCCAGCAGCGTAGACACAGGGAGAGAGACCCAGTACTTC. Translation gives CASSVDTGRETQYF. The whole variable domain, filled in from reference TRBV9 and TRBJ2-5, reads DSGVTQTPKHLITATGQRVTLRCSPRSGDLSVYWYQQSLDQGLQFLIQYYNGEERAKGNILERFSAQQFPDLHSELNLSSLELGDSALYFCASSVDTGRETQYFGPGTRLLVL.

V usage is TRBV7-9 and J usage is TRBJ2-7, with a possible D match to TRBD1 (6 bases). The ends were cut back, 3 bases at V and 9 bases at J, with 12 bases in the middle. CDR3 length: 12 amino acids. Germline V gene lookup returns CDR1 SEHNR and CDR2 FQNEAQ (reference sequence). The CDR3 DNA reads TGTGCCAGCAGCTTCAGGGGTTTTGGGCAGTACTTC. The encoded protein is CASSFRGFGQYF.

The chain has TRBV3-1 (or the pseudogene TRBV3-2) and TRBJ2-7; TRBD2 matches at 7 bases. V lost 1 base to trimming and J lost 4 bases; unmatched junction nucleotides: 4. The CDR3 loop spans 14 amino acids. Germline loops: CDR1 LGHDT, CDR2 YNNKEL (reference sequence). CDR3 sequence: CASSQASGPYEQYF. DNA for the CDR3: TGTGCCAGCAGCCAAGCTAGCGGCCCATACGAGCAGTACTTC.

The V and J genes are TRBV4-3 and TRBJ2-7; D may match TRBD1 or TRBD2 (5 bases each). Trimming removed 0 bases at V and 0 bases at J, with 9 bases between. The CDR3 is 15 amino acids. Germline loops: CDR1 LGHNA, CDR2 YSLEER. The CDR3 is CASSQDGTVSYEQYF. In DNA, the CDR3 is TGCGCCAGCAGCCAAGATGGGACGGTCTCCTACGAGCAGTACTTC.

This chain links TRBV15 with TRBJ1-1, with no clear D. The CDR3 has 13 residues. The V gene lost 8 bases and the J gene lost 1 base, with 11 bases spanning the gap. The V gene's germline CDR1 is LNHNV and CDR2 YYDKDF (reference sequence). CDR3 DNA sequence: TGTGCCACCGCCCCGGCCGGGAACACTGAAGCTTTCTTT. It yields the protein CATAPAGNTEAFF.